This T cell receptor beta chain was retrieved from a study of naive and memory T cell subsets. General study results and limits: TCR transcript changes with activation or differentiation may affect this RNA method.

From germline, CDR1 is MNHEY and CDR2 SVGAGI. The CDR3 totals 14 residues. The V gene lost 2 bases and the J gene lost 7 bases, with 15 bases spanning the gap. A UMI-containing oligonucleotide was joined by 3' ligation to the TCR cDNA template. RNA was extracted from less than 3 ml of whole blood of healthy adults. This clonotype was counted at least ten times. No antigen is known for it. Four PCR rounds used nested alpha and beta constant region primers plus the SP2 primer. TCRdb processed the 5' RACE reads anew with MiXCR; each CDR3 protein has one entry. There are roughly 30,000 distinct CDR3 sequences in the sample; 16% occur only once, and 2% to 3% lies in the top ten.

The rearrangement uses TRBV6-5 and TRBJ2-7, with no clear D. This TCR was sampled from a female donor in good health. The CDR3 DNA reads as TGTGCCAGCAGTTACGATCGCAGGTCTAATGAGCAGTACTTC. It specifies CASSYDRRSNEQYF.